The present entry profiles one T cell receptor (beta chain) with its context. Its target is unknown. The sample comes from a study of T cell repertoires in cytomegalovirus infection. Study at large: A matching HLA type, together with CMV infection, was signaled by public TCR beta signatures.

The study, taken as a whole, reports: Cumulative public TCR beta family frequency identified carriers of CMV plus the relevant HLA. The response measured ex vivo was dominated by TCR beta clonotypes (HLA-C-restricted and CMV-specific).

The V gene lost 4 bases and the J gene lost 4 bases, with 13 bases spanning the gap. The CDR3 is made up of 14 amino acids. TCRdb itself ran the reads through MiXCR, one entry per CDR3 protein. The sample holds 150,000 to 200,000 distinct CDR3 sequences; about an eighth are singletons and the top ten take approximately 30%. The source is a human donor in good health (CMV status not recorded). Some clones in this sample may be carry-over from other donors' samples. This rearrangement joins TRBV12-3 or TRBV12-4 to TRBJ2-5; D is possibly TRBD1 or TRBD2 (6 bases each). Sequencing was carried out using PBMCs. This chain's CDR3 is CASSYREVGETQYF. The DNA for the CDR3 is TGTGCCAGCAGTTACAGGGAGGTAGGAGAGACCCAGTACTTC.